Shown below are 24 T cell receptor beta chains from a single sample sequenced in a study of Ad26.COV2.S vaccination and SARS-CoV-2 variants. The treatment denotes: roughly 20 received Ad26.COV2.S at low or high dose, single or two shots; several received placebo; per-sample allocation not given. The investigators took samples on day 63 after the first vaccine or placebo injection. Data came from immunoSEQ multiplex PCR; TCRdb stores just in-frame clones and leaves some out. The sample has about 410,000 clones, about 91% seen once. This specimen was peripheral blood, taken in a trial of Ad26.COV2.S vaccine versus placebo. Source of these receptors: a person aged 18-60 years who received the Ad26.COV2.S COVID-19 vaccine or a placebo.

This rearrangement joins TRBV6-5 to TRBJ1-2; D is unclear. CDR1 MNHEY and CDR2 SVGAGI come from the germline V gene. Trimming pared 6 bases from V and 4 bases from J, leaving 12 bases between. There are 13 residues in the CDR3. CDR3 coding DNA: TGTGCCAGCAGCTCCGGACCGGGCTATGGCTACACCTTC. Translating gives CASSSGPGYGYTF.

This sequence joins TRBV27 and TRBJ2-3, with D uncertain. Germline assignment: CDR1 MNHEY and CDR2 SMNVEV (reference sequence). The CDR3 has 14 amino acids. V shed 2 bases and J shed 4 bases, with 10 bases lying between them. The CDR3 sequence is CASSLTPSADTQYF. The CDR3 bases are TGTGCCAGCAGTTTAACCCCCAGCGCAGATACGCAGTATTTT.

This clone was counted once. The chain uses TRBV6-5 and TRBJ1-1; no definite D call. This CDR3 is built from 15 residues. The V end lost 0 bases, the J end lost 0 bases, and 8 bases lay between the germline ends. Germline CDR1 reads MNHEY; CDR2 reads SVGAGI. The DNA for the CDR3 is TGTGCCAGCAGTTACTCGCGATCAATGAACACTGAAGCTTTCTTT. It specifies CASSYSRSMNTEAFF.

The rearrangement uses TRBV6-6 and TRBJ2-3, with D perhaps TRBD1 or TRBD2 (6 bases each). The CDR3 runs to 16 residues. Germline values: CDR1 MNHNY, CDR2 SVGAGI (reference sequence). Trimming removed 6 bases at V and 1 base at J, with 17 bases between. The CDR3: CASRTPGGGGTDTQYF. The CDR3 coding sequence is TGTGCCAGCAGAACACCCGGAGGGGGAGGCACAGATACGCAGTATTTT.

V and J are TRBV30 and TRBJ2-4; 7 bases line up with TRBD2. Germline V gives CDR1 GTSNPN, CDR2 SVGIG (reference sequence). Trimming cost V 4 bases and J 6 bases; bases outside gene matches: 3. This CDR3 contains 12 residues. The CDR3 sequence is CAWNRGRNIQYF. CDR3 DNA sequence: TGTGCCTGGAATCGCGGGAGAAACATTCAGTACTTC.

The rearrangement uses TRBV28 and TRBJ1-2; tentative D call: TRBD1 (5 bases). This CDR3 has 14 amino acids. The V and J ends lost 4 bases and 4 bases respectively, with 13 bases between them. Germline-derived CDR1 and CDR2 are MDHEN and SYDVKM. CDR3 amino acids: CASSSRQGIYGYTF. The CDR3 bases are TGTGCCAGCAGTTCACGGCAGGGCATCTATGGCTACACCTTC.

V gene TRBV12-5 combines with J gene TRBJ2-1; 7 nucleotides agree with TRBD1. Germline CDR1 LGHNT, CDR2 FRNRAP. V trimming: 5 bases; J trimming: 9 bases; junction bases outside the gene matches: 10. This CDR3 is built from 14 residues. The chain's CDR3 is CASGLDRANGEQFF. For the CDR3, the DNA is TGTGCTAGTGGTCTCGACAGGGCGAACGGTGAGCAGTTCTTC. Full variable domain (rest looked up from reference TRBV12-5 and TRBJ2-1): DARVTQTPRHKVTEMGQEVTMRCQPILGHNTVFWYRQTMMQGLELLAYFRNRAPLDDSGMPKDRFSAEMPDATLATLKIQPSEPRDSAVYFCASGLDRANGEQFFGPGTRLTVL.

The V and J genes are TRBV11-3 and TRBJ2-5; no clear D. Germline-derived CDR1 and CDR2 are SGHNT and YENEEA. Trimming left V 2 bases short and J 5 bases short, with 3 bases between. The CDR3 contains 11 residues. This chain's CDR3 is CASSLMETQYF. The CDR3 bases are TGTGCCAGCAGCTTAATGGAGACCCAGTACTTC. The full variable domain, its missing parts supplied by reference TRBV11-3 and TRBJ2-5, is EAGVVQSPRYKIIEKKQPVAFWCNPISGHNTLYWYLQNLGQGPELLIRYENEEAVDDSQLPKDRFSAERLKGVDSTLKIQPAELGDSAVYLCASSLMETQYFGPGTRLLVL.

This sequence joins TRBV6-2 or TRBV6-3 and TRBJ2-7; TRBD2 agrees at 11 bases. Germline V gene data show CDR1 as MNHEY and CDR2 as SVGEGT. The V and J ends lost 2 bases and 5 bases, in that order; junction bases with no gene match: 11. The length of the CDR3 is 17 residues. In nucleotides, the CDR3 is TGTGCCAGCAGTTACCCGATCACTAGCGGGAGTCGGGACGAGCAGTACTTC. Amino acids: CASSYPITSGSRDEQYF.

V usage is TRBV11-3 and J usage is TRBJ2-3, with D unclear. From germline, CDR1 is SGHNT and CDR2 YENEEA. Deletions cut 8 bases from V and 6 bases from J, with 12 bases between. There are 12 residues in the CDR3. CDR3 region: CASRPNADTQYF. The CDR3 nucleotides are TGTGCCAGCCGCCCGAATGCCGATACGCAGTATTTT.

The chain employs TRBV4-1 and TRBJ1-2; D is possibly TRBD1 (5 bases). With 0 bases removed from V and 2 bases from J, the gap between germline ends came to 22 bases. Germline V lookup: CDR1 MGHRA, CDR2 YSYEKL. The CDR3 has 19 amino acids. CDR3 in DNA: TGCGCCAGCAGCCAAGAGTGGGGCGTCGGCTCCAAAACGAACTATGGCTACACCTTC. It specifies CASSQEWGVGSKTNYGYTF.

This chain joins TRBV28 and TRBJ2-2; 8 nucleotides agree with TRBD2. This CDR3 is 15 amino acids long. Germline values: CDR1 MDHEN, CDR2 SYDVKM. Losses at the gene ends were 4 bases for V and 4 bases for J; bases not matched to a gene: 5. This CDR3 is CASSSLAGTTGELFF. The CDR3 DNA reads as TGTGCCAGCAGTTCTCTAGCGGGTACCACCGGGGAGCTGTTTTTT.

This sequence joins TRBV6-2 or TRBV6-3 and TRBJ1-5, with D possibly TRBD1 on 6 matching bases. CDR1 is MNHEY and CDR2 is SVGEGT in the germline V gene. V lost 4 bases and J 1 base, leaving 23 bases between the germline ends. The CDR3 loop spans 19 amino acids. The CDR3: CASSLAKSTGISSNQPQHF. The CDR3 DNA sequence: TGTGCCAGCAGTTTGGCGAAATCCACAGGGATTTCAAGCAATCAGCCCCAGCATTTT.

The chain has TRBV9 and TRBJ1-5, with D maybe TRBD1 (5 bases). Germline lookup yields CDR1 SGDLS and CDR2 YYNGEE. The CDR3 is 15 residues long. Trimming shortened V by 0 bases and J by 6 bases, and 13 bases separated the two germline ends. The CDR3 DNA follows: TGTGCCAGCAGCGTAGAGGGCACGAGGGGTCAGCCCCAGCATTTT. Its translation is CASSVEGTRGQPQHF.

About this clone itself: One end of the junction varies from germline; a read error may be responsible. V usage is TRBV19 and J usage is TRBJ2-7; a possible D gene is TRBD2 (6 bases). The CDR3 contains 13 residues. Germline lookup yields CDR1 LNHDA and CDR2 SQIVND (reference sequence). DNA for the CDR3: TGCCGGTGGGGAGGACCGATCTCCTACGAGCAGTACTTC. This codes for CRWGGPISYEQYF. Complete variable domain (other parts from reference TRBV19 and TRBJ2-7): DGGITQSPKYLFRKEGQNVTLSCEQNLNHDAMYWYRQDPGQGLRLIYYSQIVNDFQKGDIAEGYSVSREKKESFPLTVTSAQKNPTAFYLCRWGGPISYEQYFGPGTRLTVT.

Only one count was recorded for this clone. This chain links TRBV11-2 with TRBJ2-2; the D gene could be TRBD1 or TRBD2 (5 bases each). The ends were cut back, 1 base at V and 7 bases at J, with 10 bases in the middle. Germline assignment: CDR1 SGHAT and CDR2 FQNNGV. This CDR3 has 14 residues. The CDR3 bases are TGTGCCAGCAGCTTAGTGCGAGGGGTCGGGGAGCTGTTTTTT. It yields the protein CASSLVRGVGELFF.

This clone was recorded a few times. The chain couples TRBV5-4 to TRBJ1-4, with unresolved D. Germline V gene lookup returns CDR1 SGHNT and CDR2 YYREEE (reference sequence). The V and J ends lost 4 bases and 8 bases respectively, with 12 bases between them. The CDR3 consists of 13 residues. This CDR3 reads CASSRQSDEKLFF. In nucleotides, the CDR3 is TGTGCCAGCAGCCGCCAAAGCGACGAAAAACTGTTTTTT. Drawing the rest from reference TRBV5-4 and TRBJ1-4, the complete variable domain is ETGVTQSPTHLIKTRGQQVTLRCSSQSGHNTVSWYQQALGQGPQFIFQYYREEENGRGNFPPRFSGLQFPNYSSELNVNALELDDSALYLCASSRQSDEKLFFGSGTQLSVL.

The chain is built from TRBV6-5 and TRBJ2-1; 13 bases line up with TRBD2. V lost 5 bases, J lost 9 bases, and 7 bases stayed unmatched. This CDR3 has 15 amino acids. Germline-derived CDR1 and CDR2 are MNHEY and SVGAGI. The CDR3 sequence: CASSPTSGRSGEQFF. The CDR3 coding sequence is TGTGCCAGCAGTCCGACTAGCGGGAGGAGTGGTGAGCAGTTCTTC.

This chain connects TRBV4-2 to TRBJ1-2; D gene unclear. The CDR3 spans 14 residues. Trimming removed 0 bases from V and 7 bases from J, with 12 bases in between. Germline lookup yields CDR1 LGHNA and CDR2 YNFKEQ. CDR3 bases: TGTGCCAGCAGCCAAGAATCGCCAGTCCTTGGCTACACCTTC. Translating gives CASSQESPVLGYTF.

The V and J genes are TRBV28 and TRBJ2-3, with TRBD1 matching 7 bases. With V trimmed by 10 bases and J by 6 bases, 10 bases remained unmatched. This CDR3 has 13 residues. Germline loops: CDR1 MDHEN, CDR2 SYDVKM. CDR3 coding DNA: TGTGCCACCGACAGGGTATTATCGGATACGCAGTATTTT. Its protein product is CATDRVLSDTQYF.

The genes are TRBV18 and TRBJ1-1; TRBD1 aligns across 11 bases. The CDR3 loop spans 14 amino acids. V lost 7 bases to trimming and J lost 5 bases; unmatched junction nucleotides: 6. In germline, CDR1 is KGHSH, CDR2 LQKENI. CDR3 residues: CASLQDRGRTEAFF. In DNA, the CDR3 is TGTGCCAGCTTACAGGACAGGGGGCGAACTGAAGCTTTCTTT.

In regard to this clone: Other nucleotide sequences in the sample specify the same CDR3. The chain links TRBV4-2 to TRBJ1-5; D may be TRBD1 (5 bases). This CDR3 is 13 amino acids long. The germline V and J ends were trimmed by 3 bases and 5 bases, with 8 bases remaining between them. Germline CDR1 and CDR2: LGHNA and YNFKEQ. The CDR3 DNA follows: TGTGCCAGCAGCCAGGGGCGAGATCAGCCCCAGCATTTT. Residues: CASSQGRDQPQHF.

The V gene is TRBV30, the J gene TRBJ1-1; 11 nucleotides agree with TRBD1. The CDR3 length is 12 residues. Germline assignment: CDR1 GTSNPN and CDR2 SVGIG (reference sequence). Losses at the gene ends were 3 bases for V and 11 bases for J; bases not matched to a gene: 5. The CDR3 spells CAWRGDRGMAFF. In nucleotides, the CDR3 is TGTGCCTGGAGGGGGGACAGGGGGATGGCTTTCTTT.

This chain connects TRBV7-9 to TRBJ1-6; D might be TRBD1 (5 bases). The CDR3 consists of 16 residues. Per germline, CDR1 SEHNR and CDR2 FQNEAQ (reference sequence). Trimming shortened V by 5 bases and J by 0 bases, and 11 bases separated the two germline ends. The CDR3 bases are TGTGCCAGCAGCGTAGACAGAACCTCCTATAATTCACCCCTCCACTTT. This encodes CASSVDRTSYNSPLHF.